This is a list of T cell receptor beta chains from one sample in a study of monozygotic twins with inflammatory bowel disease. With the 5' RACE reads reprocessed, TCRdb shows one record per CDR3 protein and no DNA. This listing includes fewer than 550,000 distinct CDR3 sequences. The material sequenced was blood. The receptors come from a human donor with ulcerative colitis or Crohn's disease, or a healthy co-twin of an affected twin (not recorded which). The CDR3 runs from the conserved cysteine through the conserved F or W.

j_gene,v_gene,CDR3aa
TRBJ2-1,TRBV24-1,CATRLNNEQFF
TRBJ2-2,TRBV11-2,CASSFGTGQNTGELFF
TRBJ1-3,TRBV11-3,CASSHDSRDTIYF
TRBJ2-3,TRBV7-2,CASSLALAGSTDTQYF
TRBJ1-3,TRBV5-1,CASSLGTAASLTPSGNTIYF
TRBJ2-7,TRBV20-1,CSATRPSSYEQYF
TRBJ1-5,TRBV18,CASSPVRNQPQHF
TRBJ1-2,TRBV13,CASSFRGAGGYTF
TRBJ1-1,TRBV20-1,CSAREGTGAGGAEAFF
TRBJ2-6,TRBV10-3,CAISERKREAGANVLTF
TRBJ1-5,TRBV12-5,CASGTGGGNQPQHF
TRBJ1-1,TRBV5-1,CASSLQGDTEAFF
TRBJ1-1,TRBV29-1,CSVDTGGAEAFF
TRBJ2-1,TRBV7-9,CASSFVGTSGMGEQFF
TRBJ2-1,TRBV18,CASSPASGAANEQFF
TRBJ2-2,TRBV7-2,CASSLVGGSGTGELFF
TRBJ2-3,TRBV5-4,CASSLAQEDTQYF
TRBJ2-2,TRBV29-1,CSVGPPPRQGNTGELFF
TRBJ2-2,TRBV3-1,CAAKSRGNTGELFF
TRBJ2-7,TRBV29-1,CSVEERETYEQYF
TRBJ2-5,TRBV7-2,CASSTQSRDRQETQYF
TRBJ1-2,TRBV5-1,CASSLFGGDDYGYTF
TRBJ2-3,TRBV5-1,CASSPGTGGARTDTQYF
TRBJ2-2,TRBV11-2,CASSFPRTGANTGELFF
TRBJ1-4,TRBV19,CASRQGRFNEKLFF
TRBJ1-4,TRBV9,CASSRQGHGSEKLFF
TRBJ2-1,TRBV10-3,CATQRGDSTHNEQFF
TRBJ1-2,TRBV5-1,CASSGTGTPINYGYTF
TRBJ1-1,TRBV12-3/TRBV12-4,CASHRLGNTEAFF
TRBJ1-5,TRBV20-1,CSARATGTREGNQPQHF
TRBJ2-6,TRBV9,CASSHQGEGPSGANVLTF
TRBJ2-2,TRBV5-5,CASSLVSGELFF
TRBJ2-1,TRBV20-1,CSARVGSGSYNEQFF
TRBJ2-1,TRBV19,CASSMGTLVYGRNEQFF
TRBJ2-1,TRBV30,CAWSRSGGGQQFF